These T cell receptor beta chains were read from a single sample in a study of early T cells in non-severe SARS-CoV-2 infection. TCRdb itself ran the 5' RACE reads through MiXCR, one entry per CDR3 protein. Of about 36,000 distinct CDR3 sequences in the sample, less than 7% were seen once. Sequenced material: whole blood, taken at baseline. Source of these receptors: an adult who was a healthcare worker with PCR-confirmed SARS-CoV-2 infection or an uninfected control (not recorded which). CDR3s include the opening cysteine and the closing phenylalanine or tryptophan. D genes are given only for firm matches. Clone size is stated in some rows and not others, as once, few, many or a class when expanded.

>TRBV11-2|13|many|TRBJ1-2|NA
CASSLEGEGGYTF
TGTGCCAGCAGCTTAGAAGGAGAGGGGGGCTACACCTTC
>TRBV10-3|13|many|TRBJ2-3|NA
CAIAKRLTDTQYF
TGTGCCATCGCCAAGCGGCTCACAGATACGCAGTATTTT
>TRBV5-1|17|few|TRBJ2-3|NA
CASSLVRQGRSTDTQYF
TGCGCCAGCAGCTTGGTACGGCAGGGGAGGAGCACAGATACGCAGTATTTT
>TRBV27|13|many|TRBJ2-7|NA
CASSLHRAYEQYF
TGTGCCAGCAGTTTGCACAGGGCCTACGAGCAGTACTTC
>TRBV20-1|13|few|TRBJ2-5|TRBD2
CSAGGPIGETQYF
TGCAGTGCGGGAGGGCCTATTGGAGAGACCCAGTACTTC
>TRBV10-2|13|few|TRBJ2-7|NA
CASSESRDYEQYF
TGCGCCAGCAGTGAGTCGAGGGACTACGAGCAGTACTTC
>TRBV18|14|few|TRBJ2-1|NA
CASSPFGDYNEQFF
TGTGCCAGCTCACCATTCGGGGACTACAATGAGCAGTTCTTC
>TRBV28|16|few|TRBJ1-5|NA
CASSLGGPRTKQPQHF
TGTGCCAGCAGTTTAGGAGGGCCCCGCACGAAACAGCCCCAGCATTTT
>TRBV7-9|16|many|TRBJ2-5|TRBD1
CASSPLRQGGQETQYF
TGTGCCAGCAGCCCACTCAGACAGGGTGGCCAAGAGACCCAGTACTTC
>TRBV11-2|15|many|TRBJ2-2|TRBD2
CASSSGLALTGELFF
TGTGCCAGCAGCTCGGGACTAGCATTGACGGGGGAGCTGTTTTTT
>TRBV7-2|17|many|TRBJ2-3|NA
CASRQSLASYFTDTQYF
TGTGCCAGCAGACAATCACTAGCATCTTATTTCACAGATACGCAGTATTTT
>TRBV5-1|13|few|TRBJ2-3|NA
CASSLHGADTQYF
TGCGCCAGCAGCTTGCACGGCGCAGATACGCAGTATTTT
>TRBV5-6|13|NA|TRBJ1-2|NA
CASSLEVYYGYTF
TGTGCCAGCAGCTTGGAGGTTTACTATGGCTACACCTTC
>TRBV20-1|14|many|TRBJ2-2|NA
CSAPTETNTGELFF
TGCAGTGCTCCGACTGAGACGAACACCGGGGAGCTGTTTTTT
>TRBV4-3|14|NA|TRBJ1-3|TRBD1
CASSLGTGVNTIYF
TGCGCCAGCAGCCTCGGGACAGGGGTGAACACCATATATTTT
>TRBV28|13|NA|TRBJ2-5|NA
CASSYGSQETQYF
TGTGCCAGCAGCTACGGGTCCCAAGAGACCCAGTACTTC
>TRBV20-1|15|many|TRBJ2-1|NA
CSARDPRNFNNEQFF
TGCAGTGCTAGAGATCCCAGAAACTTCAACAATGAGCAGTTCTTC
>TRBV19|14|NA|TRBJ2-1|TRBD1
CASTQRTGSDEQFF
TGTGCCAGTACCCAAAGGACAGGGAGCGATGAGCAGTTCTTC
>TRBV5-5|13|medium-sized|TRBJ1-3|NA
CASSWGQGNTIYF
TGTGCCAGCAGCTGGGGGCAAGGAAACACCATATATTTT
>TRBV29-1|10|few|TRBJ1-2|NA
CSVEYYGYTF
TGCAGCGTTGAGTACTATGGCTACACCTTC
>TRBV6-6|13|many|TRBJ2-7|NA
CASSSKGIYEQYF
TGTGCCAGCAGCTCCAAGGGGATCTACGAGCAGTACTTC
>TRBV29-1|14|many|TRBJ2-4|NA
CSVRETLAKNIQYF
TGCAGCGTTAGGGAGACACTAGCCAAAAACATTCAGTACTTC
>TRBV29-1|13|many|TRBJ1-2|NA
CSVQNRVNYGYTF
TGCAGCGTCCAGAACAGGGTTAACTATGGCTACACCTTC
>TRBV20-1|13|NA|TRBJ2-5|NA
CSASPWMGETQYF
TGCAGTGCTAGTCCGTGGATGGGGGAGACCCAGTACTTC
>TRBV7-2|13|NA|TRBJ2-7|TRBD2
CASSFGGREEQYF
TGTGCCAGCAGCTTTGGCGGGAGGGAAGAGCAGTACTTC
>TRBV14|13|few|TRBJ1-1|NA
CASSRERRDEAFF
TGTGCCAGCAGCCGAGAAAGACGCGATGAAGCTTTCTTT
>TRBV7-9|11|many|TRBJ2-7|NA
CASQGAYEQYF
TGTGCCAGCCAGGGAGCCTACGAGCAGTACTTC
>TRBV13|18|many|TRBJ2-7|TRBD2
CASSPPSGLASRGFEQYF
TGTGCCAGCAGCCCCCCCTCGGGACTAGCCTCCCGAGGGTTCGAGCAGTACTTC
>TRBV5-1|14|many|TRBJ1-1|NA
CASSSGRMGTEAFF
TGCGCCAGCAGCTCAGGACGGATGGGCACTGAAGCTTTCTTT
>TRBV5-6|17|few|TRBJ1-5|TRBD1
CASSSRTGGIGNQPQHF
TGTGCCAGCAGCTCAAGGACAGGGGGGATCGGCAATCAGCCCCAGCATTTT
>TRBV7-2|15|many|TRBJ2-3|NA
CASSLGRLSTDTQYF
TGTGCCAGCAGCTTAGGCAGACTTAGCACAGATACGCAGTATTTT
>TRBV5-1|15|many|TRBJ2-5|NA
CASSGPTSLQETQYF
TGCGCCAGCAGCGGGCCGACTAGTCTGCAAGAGACCCAGTACTTC
>TRBV5-1|13|few|TRBJ1-1|TRBD1
CASSRDRGDEAFF
TGCGCCAGCAGCCGGGACAGGGGAGACGAAGCTTTCTTT
>TRBV11-2|16|many|TRBJ2-1|NA
CASSLEVAFSYNEQFF
TGTGCCAGCAGCTTAGAAGTAGCTTTCTCCTACAATGAGCAGTTCTTC
>TRBV5-4|15|many|TRBJ2-7|TRBD2
CASSLVGLAGNEQYF
TGTGCCAGCAGCTTGGTAGGCCTAGCGGGTAATGAGCAGTACTTC
>TRBV3-1|11|NA|TRBJ2-7|NA
CASSQAFEQYF
TGTGCCAGCAGCCAAGCCTTCGAGCAGTACTTC
>TRBV28|15|few|TRBJ2-7|NA
CASSPPWVPTYEQYF
TGTGCCAGCAGTCCCCCATGGGTCCCTACCTACGAGCAGTACTTC
>TRBV7-2|15|NA|TRBJ1-3|NA
CASSLSPGSGNTIYF
TGTGCCAGCAGCTTAAGTCCAGGGTCTGGAAACACCATATATTTT
>TRBV20-1|14|many|TRBJ2-7|NA
CSALAAGLLFEQYF
TGCAGTGCTCTGGCGGCGGGACTCCTTTTCGAGCAGTACTTC
>TRBV30|14|few|TRBJ1-1|TRBD1
CAWRGDRENTEAFF
TGTGCCTGGAGAGGGGACAGGGAGAACACTGAAGCTTTCTTT
>TRBV5-4|14|once|TRBJ2-1|NA
CASSWGGTRNEQFF
TGTGCCAGCAGCTGGGGCGGGACCCGGAATGAGCAGTTCTTC
>TRBV14|17|many|TRBJ2-3|TRBD1
CASSHRTGGFSTDTQYF
TGTGCCAGCAGCCATAGGACAGGGGGATTCAGCACAGATACGCAGTATTTT